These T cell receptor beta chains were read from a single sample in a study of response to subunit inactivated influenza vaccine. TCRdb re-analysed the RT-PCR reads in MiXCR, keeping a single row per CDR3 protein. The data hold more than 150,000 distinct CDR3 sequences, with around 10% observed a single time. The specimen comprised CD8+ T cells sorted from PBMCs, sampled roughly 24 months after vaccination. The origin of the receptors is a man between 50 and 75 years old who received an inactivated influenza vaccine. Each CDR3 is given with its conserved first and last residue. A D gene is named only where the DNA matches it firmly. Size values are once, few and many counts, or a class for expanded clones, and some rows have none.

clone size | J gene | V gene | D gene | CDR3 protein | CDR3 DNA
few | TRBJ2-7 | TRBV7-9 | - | CASSLWDGGYEQYF | TGTGCCAGCAGCTTATGGGATGGGGGATACGAGCAGTACTTC
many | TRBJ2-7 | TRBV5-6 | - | CASQGSGSYEQYF | TGTGCCAGCCAAGGATCGGGGTCCTACGAGCAGTACTTC
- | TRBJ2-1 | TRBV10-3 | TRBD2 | CAISIAGESNEQFF | TGTGCCATCAGTATAGCGGGAGAAAGCAATGAGCAGTTCTTC
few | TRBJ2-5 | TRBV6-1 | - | CASSTRAHGETQYF | TGTGCCAGCAGTACGAGGGCCCACGGAGAGACCCAGTACTTC
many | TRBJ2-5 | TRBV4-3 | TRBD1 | CASSPSSLTGDLETQYF | TGCGCCAGCAGCCCATCAAGCCTGACAGGGGATCTCGAGACCCAGTACTTC
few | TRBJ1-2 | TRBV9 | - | CASSVAGTVHGYTF | TGTGCCAGCAGCGTAGCCGGGACGGTGCATGGCTACACCTTC
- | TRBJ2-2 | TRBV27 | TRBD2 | CASSLSTSGSGYTGELFF | TGTGCCAGCAGTTTATCGACTAGCGGGAGTGGGTACACCGGGGAGCTGTTTTTT
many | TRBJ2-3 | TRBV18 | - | CASSPFELDTQYF | TGTGCCAGCTCACCATTTGAGCTAGATACGCAGTATTTT
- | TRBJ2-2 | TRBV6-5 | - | CASSYTQGFGELFF | TGTGCCAGCAGTTACACACAGGGTTTCGGGGAGCTGTTTTTT
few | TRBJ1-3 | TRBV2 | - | CASRLGGNTIYF | TGTGCCAGCCGCCTCGGGGGAAACACCATATATTTT
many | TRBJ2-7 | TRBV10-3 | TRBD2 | CAISQGMAGEKSHEQYF | TGTGCCATCAGCCAAGGGATGGCGGGAGAAAAGTCCCACGAGCAGTACTTC
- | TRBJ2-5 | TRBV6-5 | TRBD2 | CASSYGTSGETQYF | TGTGCCAGCAGTTACGGGACTAGCGGTGAGACCCAGTACTTC
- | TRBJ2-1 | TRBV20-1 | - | CSAMGIRGPYNEQFF | TGCAGTGCTATGGGCATCAGGGGCCCCTACAATGAGCAGTTCTTC
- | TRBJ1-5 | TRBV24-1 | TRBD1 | CATSPGTGGHQPQHF | TGTGCCACCTCTCCCGGGACAGGGGGTCATCAGCCCCAGCATTTT
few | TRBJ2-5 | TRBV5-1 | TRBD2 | CASSSGTSAGETQYF | TGCGCCAGCAGCTCGGGGACTAGCGCTGGAGAGACCCAGTACTTC
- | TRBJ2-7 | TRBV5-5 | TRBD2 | CASSLFVSGTPYEQYF | TGTGCCAGCAGCTTGTTCGTCAGCGGGACCCCCTACGAGCAGTACTTC
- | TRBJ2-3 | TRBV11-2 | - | CASYLGPPSTDTQYF | TGTGCCAGCTACCTGGGGCCCCCGAGCACAGATACGCAGTATTTT
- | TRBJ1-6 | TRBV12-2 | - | CASRFNAAEGNNSPLHF | TGTGCAAGTCGCTTTAATGCCGCGGAGGGCAATAATTCACCCCTCCACTTT
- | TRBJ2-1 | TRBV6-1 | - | CASSTSLARTNEQFF | TGTGCCAGCAGTACCTCTCTAGCGCGGACTAATGAGCAGTTCTTC
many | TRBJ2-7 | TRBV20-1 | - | CSAGGGSSYEQYF | TGCAGTGCAGGGGGGGGAAGCTCCTACGAGCAGTACTTC
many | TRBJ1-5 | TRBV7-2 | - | CASSQDGNQPQHF | TGTGCCAGCAGCCAGGACGGGAATCAGCCCCAGCATTTT
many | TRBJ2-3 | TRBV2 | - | CASNLASISTDTQYF | TGTGCCAGCAACCTAGCGTCTATTAGCACAGATACGCAGTATTTT
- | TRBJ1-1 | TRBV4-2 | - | CASSLSTGEMNTEAFF | TGTGCCAGCAGCCTTAGCACAGGCGAAATGAACACTGAAGCTTTCTTT
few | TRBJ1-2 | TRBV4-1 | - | CASSQVLGNPYGYTF | TGCGCCAGCAGCCAAGTGCTGGGGAATCCCTATGGCTACACCTTC
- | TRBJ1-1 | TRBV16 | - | CASSQRGRVSEAFF | TGTGCCAGCAGCCAAAGAGGGCGGGTCTCTGAAGCTTTCTTT
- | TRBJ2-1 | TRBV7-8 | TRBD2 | CASSFLAGGTYNEQFF | TGTGCCAGCAGCTTCCTAGCGGGAGGGACCTACAATGAGCAGTTCTTC
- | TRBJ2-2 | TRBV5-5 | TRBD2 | CASSLYRAGGLFGELFF | TGTGCCAGCAGCTTGTATCGAGCGGGAGGGCTATTCGGGGAGCTGTTTTTT
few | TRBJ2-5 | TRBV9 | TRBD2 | CASSVDRSSGGYMTQYF | TGTGCCAGCAGCGTAGACAGGTCTAGCGGGGGTTATATGACCCAGTACTTC
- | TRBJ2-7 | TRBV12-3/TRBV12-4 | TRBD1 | CASSEPARGTYEQYF | TGTGCCAGCAGTGAACCTGCCAGGGGGACCTACGAGCAGTACTTC
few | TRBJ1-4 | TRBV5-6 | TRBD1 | CASSSGTEPNEKLFF | TGTGCCAGCAGCTCGGGGACAGAGCCTAATGAAAAACTGTTTTTT
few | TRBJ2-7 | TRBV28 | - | CASSFGTDRREQYF | TGTGCCAGCAGTTTCGGAACAGACCGTCGCGAGCAGTACTTC
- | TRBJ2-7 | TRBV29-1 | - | CSALGGAYEQYF | TGCAGCGCCCTGGGGGGCGCCTACGAGCAGTACTTC
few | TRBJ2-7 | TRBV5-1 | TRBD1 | CASSWGQFYEQYF | TGCGCCAGCAGCTGGGGACAGTTCTACGAGCAGTACTTC